Below are 2 T cell receptor beta chains sequenced from a single sample in a study of spatial heterogeneity in lung cancer (dated by TCRdb to the late 2010s). Per the publication, the time point label means: sample taken at primary tumor resection. General findings and caveats noted by the study authors: The tumor nonsynonymous mutation count correlated with the number of expanded alpha and beta TCRs within the tumor.

The library was made by 5' RACE. The sequencer was a NextSeq 500. TCRdb reprocessed the public reads (quality trimming at Q25 with fastp, clone calling with MiXCR) and kept in-frame beta chains. For every CDR3 protein sequence, its rows merge into one entry that carries the most common genes and DNA. The table for this sample lists about 15,000 distinct CDR3 sequences; under 8% of them were counted only once. Jointly, the top ten make up 7.5% to 9.5% of the sample. Their cognate antigens are unknown. The input for sequencing was lung tumor tissue, taken at surgery. These receptors came from a male donor with early-stage non-small cell lung cancer.

This chain uses TRBV10-3 with TRBJ2-1; D perhaps matches TRBD2 (5 bases). The CDR3 sequence is 13 residues long. V shed 7 bases and J shed 5 bases, with 12 bases lying between them. Germline CDR1 reads ENHRY; CDR2 reads SYGVKD. CDR3: CAITERPHNEQFF. CDR3 bases: TGTGCCATCACGGAGCGGCCTCACAATGAGCAGTTCTTC.

This clonotype has a handful of counts. The chain combines TRBV7-2 with TRBJ2-3; 10 bases agree with TRBD2. The V segment lost 3 bases and the J segment 4 bases; nucleotides outside the gene matches: 10. The germline gives CDR1 SGHTA, CDR2 FQGNSA. This CDR3 has 17 amino acids. The CDR3 coding sequence is TGTGCCAGCAGCTTCGCTATCCTAGCGGGAGCGTCAGATACGCAGTATTTT. This codes for CASSFAILAGASDTQYF.